Sequencing of this TCR beta chain was carried out in a study of technical replicates of blood from several donors. The ends lost 1 base at V and 0 bases at J; junction bases unmatched: 5. This CDR3 region has 18 residues. The germline CDR1 and CDR2 sequences are LGHNA and YNFKEQ. The method was immunoSEQ multiplex PCR; TCRdb's version includes in-frame clones alone and lacks a portion of them. This table has 95,000 or so clones, about 95% appearing once. The sample comprised T cells isolated from PBMCs. The chain carries TRBV4-2 and TRBJ1-5, with 11 bases aligning to TRBD1. This TCR derives from a human donor in good health. The CDR3 DNA is TGTGCCAGCAGCCAAGGTGGGACAGGGGGTTATAGCAATCAGCCCCAGCATTTT. Translated: CASSQGGTGGYSNQPQHF.